Following are 11 T cell receptor beta chains from one sample sequenced in a study of control samples from healthy donors and cancer patients. Profiling relied on immunoSEQ multiplex PCR, and the TCRdb table lists in-frame clones only, not all of them. The sample yields around 140,000 clones, 93% seen once. Sequenced: blood. The receptors come from a man aged 18 to 30 in good health.

The chain couples TRBV23-1 to TRBJ1-1; 8 nucleotides agree with TRBD1. TRBV23-1 is filed as an ORF, its function uncertain. The CDR3 contains 16 residues. V lost 2 bases and J lost 1; bases outside the gene matches: 6. CDR3 DNA: TGCGCCAGCAGTCAACCTTCACAGGGGGAGAACACTGAAGCTTTCTTT. Amino acid sequence: CASSQPSQGENTEAFF.

V gene TRBV30 combines with J gene TRBJ1-6; a weak D match, TRBD1 (5 bases). With 2 bases removed from V and 4 bases from J, the gap between germline ends came to 9 bases. The CDR3 has 14 residues. Germline V CDR1 and CDR2: GTSNPN, SVGIG (reference sequence). Written as DNA, the CDR3 is TGTGCCTGGAGTAGCCAGGGTTATAATTCACCCCTCCACTTT. This translates into CAWSSQGYNSPLHF.

The chain recombines TRBV3-1 (or the pseudogene TRBV3-2) with TRBJ2-1; D gene unclear. The CDR3 spans 14 residues. V was clipped by 4 bases and J by 7 bases, with 14 bases between them. CDR1 and CDR2 from the germline V gene are LGHDT and YNNKEL (reference sequence). The CDR3 nucleotides are TGTGCCAGCAGCCCTATGCTAGGGTTGAATGAGCAGTTCTTC. Its translation is CASSPMLGLNEQFF.

The chain uses TRBV6-5 and TRBJ1-5, with D maybe TRBD1 (6 bases). This CDR3 contains 14 residues. CDR1 and CDR2 from the germline V gene are MNHEY and SVGAGI. The ends were cut back, 8 bases at V and 0 bases at J, with 11 bases in the middle. CDR3: CASGQSFSNQPQHF. CDR3 nucleotide sequence: TGTGCCAGCGGACAGTCGTTTAGCAATCAGCCCCAGCATTTT.

The CDR3: CASSFGAYSNTGELFF. CDR3 DNA: TGTGCCAGCAGCTTCGGGGCGTACTCGAACACCGGGGAGCTGTTTTTT. The genes are TRBV7-2 and TRBJ2-2, with D tentatively TRBD1 or TRBD2 (5 bases each). Germline V gene lookup returns CDR1 SGHTA and CDR2 FQGNSA. CDR3 length equals 16 residues. V dropped 3 bases and J dropped 0 bases, with 11 bases sitting between them.

In its sample, this clone was seen once. Here the CDR3 reads CASSQEMWVNNSPLHF. In DNA form, the CDR3 reads TGCGCCAGCAGCCAAGAAATGTGGGTGAATAATTCACCCCTCCACTTT. The rearrangement joins TRBV4-3 to TRBJ1-6; D ambiguous. CDR3 size: 16 residues. Germline V gene lookup returns CDR1 LGHNA and CDR2 YSLEER. The ends were cut back, 0 bases at V and 5 bases at J, with 11 bases in the middle.

V gene TRBV19 combines with J gene TRBJ1-2, with D possibly being TRBD1 (5 bases). The CDR3 runs 13 residues. Germline-derived CDR1 and CDR2 are LNHDA and SQIVND (reference sequence). V lost 6 bases and J lost 7, with 15 bases in between. The chain's CDR3 is CASSLGQGFGYTF. The CDR3 DNA reads TGTGCCAGTAGCCTAGGCCAGGGTTTTGGCTACACCTTC.

This sequence joins TRBV5-1 and TRBJ2-7; D gene ambiguous. This CDR3 is 13 amino acids long. Trimming cost V 0 bases and J 1 base, with 5 bases left between them. Germline-derived CDR1 and CDR2 are SGHRS and YFSETQ. The CDR3 loop reads CASSLVGSYEQYF. The CDR3 DNA reads TGCGCCAGCAGCTTGGTAGGTTCCTACGAGCAGTACTTC.

This clone was detected a few times. This chain joins TRBV19 and TRBJ1-5, with 7 bases aligning to TRBD1. This CDR3 spans 15 amino acids. The V segment lost 5 bases and the J segment 5 bases; nucleotides outside the gene matches: 9. CDR1 LNHDA and CDR2 SQIVND come from the germline V gene (reference sequence). CDR3 in amino acids: CASSASTGSDQPQHF. In nucleotides, the CDR3 is TGTGCCAGTAGTGCCTCGACAGGGTCCGATCAGCCCCAGCATTTT.

To note about this clone: The same CDR3 also results from other DNA sequences found in this sample. V is TRBV5-4 and J is TRBJ2-1; the match to TRBD2 covers 8 bases. Germline assignment: CDR1 SGHNT and CDR2 YYREEE (reference sequence). V shed 2 bases and J 4 bases; nucleotides not matched to a gene: 2. This CDR3 region has 14 residues. CDR3 sequence (DNA): TGTGCCAGCAGCTTCAGCGGGAGTTACAATGAGCAGTTCTTC. Its translation: CASSFSGSYNEQFF.

The chain recombines TRBV28 with TRBJ1-1; the D gene is possibly TRBD1 (6 bases). V was shortened by 2 bases and J by 5 bases, with 21 bases between the two germline ends. This CDR3 has 17 residues. Per the germline V gene, CDR1 is MDHEN and CDR2 is SYDVKM. CDR3 residues: CASSLTGGAGTSTEAFF. The CDR3, as DNA: TGTGCCAGCAGTTTAACCGGGGGCGCGGGGACATCAACTGAAGCTTTCTTT.